The text below deals with one TCR beta chain. Its matching antigen is unknown. This specimen belongs to a study of cytomegalovirus exposure and HLA in healthy donors. 60 Vbeta and 13 Jbeta primers were used in PCR. Clones were read by immunoSEQ multiplex PCR, and TCRdb kept only the in-frame ones, dropping some. The sample consists of 160,000 or so clones, roughly 80% of them appearing once. Regarding the study as a whole: Cytomegalovirus-associated TCR beta chains were listed, numbering over 150.

The CDR3 loop spans 16 amino acids. CDR1 is KGHSH, CDR2 LQKENI, per germline. V lost 1 base and J lost 3, with 12 bases in between. The TCR comes from a male donor in good health and CMV-seropositive. Material for sequencing was PBMCs. The chain has TRBV18 and TRBJ2-2, with a weak D call TRBD2 (5 bases). The CDR3 DNA sequence: TGTGCCAGCTCACCACAAGTGGGGAGAGACACCGGGGAGCTGTTTTTT. Its translation: CASSPQVGRDTGELFF. Full variable domain (outside the CDR3, taken from reference TRBV18 and TRBJ2-2): NAGVMQNPRHLVRRRGQEARLRCSPMKGHSHVYWYRQLPEEGLKFMVYLQKENIIDESGMPKERFSAEFPKEGPSILRIQQVVRGDSAAYFCASSPQVGRDTGELFFGEGSRLTVL.